The 16 T cell receptor beta chains given below trace back to one sample, sequenced in a study of blood T cells in healthy people across ages. The second PCR ran roughly 7 to 11 cycles with a sample-barcoded 5' primer and J-beta primers. One entry per CDR3 protein results from TCRdb running MiXCR on the 5' RACE reads. The sample contains about 1,500,000 distinct CDR3 sequences, roughly 28% of which appear only once. What was sequenced was blood. The receptors derive from a woman under 40 in good health.

The table lists this clonotype with a few counts. The chain combines TRBV4-1 with TRBJ1-1; TRBD1 agrees at 8 bases. Looked up from germline, CDR1 is MGHRA and CDR2 is YSYEKL. V lost 0 bases to trimming and J lost 0 bases; unmatched junction nucleotides: 6. The length of the CDR3 is 17 residues. Written as DNA, the CDR3 is TGCGCCAGCAGCCAAGATCCCCAGACAGGGGTGAACACTGAAGCTTTCTTT. Translating it yields CASSQDPQTGVNTEAFF.

This clonotype came up a few times. The chain employs TRBV28 and TRBJ1-2; no reliable D call. The CDR3 runs 13 residues. The germline V and J ends were trimmed by 4 bases and 7 bases, with 13 bases remaining between them. Looked up from germline, CDR1 is MDHEN and CDR2 is SYDVKM. The CDR3 spells CASSSDIATGYTF. The CDR3 DNA reads TGTGCCAGCAGTTCCGACATCGCAACTGGCTACACCTTC.

This clonotype was detected once. The chain uses TRBV4-1 and TRBJ1-3; TRBD1 matches 7 bases. Germline V gene lookup returns CDR1 MGHRA and CDR2 YSYEKL. The CDR3 is 18 amino acids. Trimming cost V 8 bases and J 2 bases; bases outside gene matches: 18. The CDR3 DNA reads TGCGCCAGCCAGGACAGGACCATTAAAAATCCCACTGGAAACACCATATATTTT. This codes for CASQDRTIKNPTGNTIYF.

Only a few counts were recorded for this clonotype. The CDR3 DNA reads as TGTGCCTGGGGTGGCCCTGAGACCAGTCCTGGCACTGAAGCTTTCTTT. Its protein is CAWGGPETSPGTEAFF. The V and J genes are TRBV30 and TRBJ1-1; the D is unclear. Germline V gene lookup returns CDR1 GTSNPN and CDR2 SVGIG (reference sequence). The CDR3 consists of 16 residues. The V end was cut by 5 bases, the J end by 4 bases, with 23 bases between. Looking up the rest from reference TRBV30 and TRBJ1-1 gives the full variable domain: SQTIHQWPATLVQPVGSPLSLECTVEGTSNPNLYWYRQAAGRGLQLLFYSVGIGQISSEVPQNLSASRPQDRQFILSSKKLLLSDSGFYLCAWGGPETSPGTEAFFGQGTRLTVV.

This rearrangement joins TRBV20-1 to TRBJ2-7, with TRBD1 identical over 8 bases. Unmatched junction bases numbered 11, after V lost 7 bases and J lost 3 bases. The CDR3 is 14 residues long. The germline V gene encodes CDR1 DFQATT and CDR2 SNEGSKA (reference sequence). For the CDR3, the DNA is TGCAGTGTTAAGGCAGGGGGCGAAGACTACGAGCAGTACTTC. Protein: CSVKAGGEDYEQYF.

As regards this clonotype: A read error may be the cause here, since a much bigger clone is one base away. The chain combines TRBV6-1 with TRBJ2-7; either TRBD1 or TRBD2 may fit D (5 bases each). V was clipped by 6 bases and J by 2 bases, with 14 bases between them. CDR1 is MNHNS and CDR2 is SASEGT in the germline V gene. The CDR3 is made up of 14 amino acids. The CDR3: CASREHPGPYEQYF. The DNA for the CDR3 is TGTGCCAGCAGGGAACACCCGGGACCCTACGAGCAGTACTTC.

V usage is TRBV7-2 and J usage is TRBJ2-5; tentatively, D is TRBD1 (5 bases). The CDR3 is made up of 16 amino acids. Trimming removed 5 bases at V and 4 bases at J, with 20 bases between. The germline V gene encodes CDR1 SGHTA and CDR2 FQGNSA. This CDR3 reads CASSPSRGWGGETQYF. Written as DNA, the CDR3 is TGTGCCAGCAGCCCCTCCCGAGGTTGGGGCGGAGAGACCCAGTACTTC.

The table lists this clonotype with a few counts. The germline gene is not matched at one end of the junction; a read error may be the cause. The chain uses TRBV10-3 and TRBJ2-4; D possibly matches TRBD1 or TRBD2 (7 bases each). In germline, CDR1 is ENHRY, CDR2 SYGVKD. The CDR3 spans 17 residues. CDR3 nucleotides: TGTGCCATCAGTGACTCGAGACAGGGAGGGGAAAAAACCATTCAGTACTTC. This encodes CAISDSRQGGEKTIQYF.

To note about this clonotype: A much more abundant neighbour one base away suggests this may be a read error. The rearrangement joins TRBV12-3 or TRBV12-4 to TRBJ2-3; D ambiguous. Deletions cut 5 bases from V and 0 bases from J, with 12 bases between. This CDR3 has 15 residues. For the CDR3, the DNA is TGTGCCAGCAGTATACAGACCCTTAGCACAGATACGCAGTATTTT. Protein sequence: CASSIQTLSTDTQYF.

The chain recombines TRBV20-1 with TRBJ2-1, with TRBD1 matching 8 bases. The V segment lost 3 bases and the J segment 4 bases; nucleotides outside the gene matches: 5. Germline-derived CDR1 and CDR2 are DFQATT and SNEGSKA (reference sequence). CDR3 length equals 14 residues. The CDR3 loop is CSASTGTGYNEQFF. The CDR3 nucleotides read TGCAGTGCTAGTACCGGGACAGGTTACAATGAGCAGTTCTTC.

The chain is built from TRBV20-1 and TRBJ1-5; D is ambiguous. Germline-derived CDR1 and CDR2 are DFQATT and SNEGSKA (reference sequence). CDR3 length: 13 amino acids. V was trimmed by 3 bases and J by 4 bases, leaving 10 bases between them. This CDR3 reads CSASRTSNQPQHF. The CDR3 DNA sequence: TGCAGTGCTAGTCGGACCAGTAATCAGCCCCAGCATTTT.

On this clonotype itself: Being one base from a much bigger clone, this may be a read error. The chain uses TRBV7-8 and TRBJ2-5; 7 nucleotides agree with TRBD1. Germline CDR1 is SGHVS and CDR2 is FQNEAQ. The ends lost 4 bases at V and 2 bases at J; junction bases unmatched: 4. The CDR3 runs 14 residues. Written as DNA, the CDR3 is TGTGCCAGCAGCTGGAGGACAGGACAAGAGACCCAGTACTTC. Translating gives CASSWRTGQETQYF. The variable domain in full, completed from reference TRBV7-8 and TRBJ2-5, reads GAGVSQSPRYKVAKRGQDVALRCDPISGHVSLFWYQQALGQGPEFLTYFQNEAQLDKSGLPSDRFFAERPEGSVSTLKIQRTQQEDSAVYLCASSWRTGQETQYFGPGTRLLVL.

Note on this clonotype: One junction end does not reproduce the germline sequence, and a read error may be involved. The V call is TRBV9, the J call TRBJ2-3; 12 nucleotides line up with TRBD2. From germline, CDR1 is SGDLS and CDR2 YYNGEE. CDR3 length equals 14 residues. The CDR3 loop reads CTSSVVTSGGGQYF. The CDR3 coding sequence is TGTACCAGCAGCGTAGTGACTAGCGGGGGAGGGCAGTATTTT.

Concerning this clonotype itself: This sequence may be a read error, since a much larger clone differs from it by one base. The chain has TRBV12-3 or TRBV12-4 and TRBJ2-1, with D hard to call. The CDR3 is made up of 14 amino acids. Trimming took off 3 bases at V and 10 bases at J, with 16 bases between the two ends. This chain's CDR3 is CASSFHGSSYEQFF. Written as DNA, the CDR3 is TGTGCCAGCAGTTTTCATGGCAGCTCCTACGAGCAGTTCTTC.

In this sample, this clonotype turned up many times. The chain links TRBV7-9 to TRBJ2-1, with D possibly being TRBD2 (6 bases). V lost 5 bases, J lost 2 bases, and 19 bases lay in between. The CDR3 runs 17 residues. Germline CDR1 SEHNR, CDR2 FQNEAQ (reference sequence). CDR3 in amino acids: CASSPPSLAGPYNEQFF. Here the CDR3 DNA reads TGTGCCAGCAGCCCCCCAAGTCTCGCGGGACCCTACAATGAGCAGTTCTTC. Combining the CDR3 with reference TRBV7-9 and TRBJ2-1 gives the whole variable domain DTGVSQNPRHKITKRGQNVTFRCDPISEHNRLYWYRQTLGQGPEFLTYFQNEAQLEKSRLLSDRFSAERPKGSFSTLEIQRTEQGDSAMYLCASSPPSLAGPYNEQFFGPGTRLTVL.

CDR3 bases: TGTGCCAGCAGCCACAACGCGCTGACAGGGCAAGAGACCCAGTACTTC. It specifies CASSHNALTGQETQYF. The gene calls are TRBV3-1 and TRBJ2-5; 7 nucleotides align to TRBD1. The V segment lost 3 bases and the J segment 2 bases; nucleotides outside the gene matches: 9. Per the germline V gene, CDR1 is LGHDT and CDR2 is YNNKEL (reference sequence). CDR3 length: 16 amino acids.